This is a list of T cell receptor beta chains from one sample in a study of T cell responses to AZD1222 COVID-19 vaccine. Clones were sequenced by immunoSEQ multiplex PCR, and TCRdb holds only the in-frame ones, with some missing. The sample shows 250,000 to 300,000 clones, around 92% of them seen only once. The sequenced sample was peripheral blood, obtained 28 days after the second AZD1222 dose. The receptors were sampled from an adult who received the AZD1222 COVID-19 vaccine. The CDR3 runs from the conserved cysteine through the conserved F or W. Fields, in order: V gene, CDR3 length, CDR3 protein.

v_call: TRBV9
cdr3_length: 12
cdr3_aa: CASSVGNSPLHF

v_call: TRBV27
cdr3_length: 14
cdr3_aa: CASSKNTGDEKLFF

v_call: TRBV24-1
cdr3_length: 17
cdr3_aa: CATSDITGTNSYNEQFF

v_call: TRBV9
cdr3_length: 15
cdr3_aa: CASSAGTGGFDTQYF

v_call: TRBV6-5
cdr3_length: 14
cdr3_aa: CASRDRQGGTEAFF

v_call: TRBV25-1
cdr3_length: 14
cdr3_aa: CASSETGYNSPLHF

v_call: TRBV28
cdr3_length: 14
cdr3_aa: CASSLSGPGNEQFF

v_call: TRBV28
cdr3_length: 10
cdr3_aa: CASSSATHTF

v_call: TRBV7-3
cdr3_length: 13
cdr3_aa: CASSIRGHGELFF

v_call: TRBV5-1
cdr3_length: 14
cdr3_aa: CASSLDPGSGKLFF

v_call: TRBV15
cdr3_length: 15
cdr3_aa: CATSRTGGAVEKLFF

v_call: TRBV4-3
cdr3_length: 14
cdr3_aa: CASSQDGASGEQYF

v_call: TRBV21-1
cdr3_length: 9
cdr3_aa: CASETGQFF

v_call: TRBV30
cdr3_length: 14
cdr3_aa: CAWRLTGFSYEQYF

v_call: TRBV28
cdr3_length: 15
cdr3_aa: CASREPGTGIVTLHF

v_call: TRBV5-6
cdr3_length: 13
cdr3_aa: CASRRGTALEQYF

v_call: TRBV5-1
cdr3_length: 14
cdr3_aa: CASSLAQGGYEQYF

v_call: TRBV28
cdr3_length: 15
cdr3_aa: CASSLGGGSYNEQFF

v_call: TRBV30
cdr3_length: 15
cdr3_aa: CAWSVEREPFYEQYF

v_call: TRBV7-5
cdr3_length: 14
cdr3_aa: CARDDSASNYEQYF

v_call: TRBV2
cdr3_length: 14
cdr3_aa: CASSEQGLGYEQYF

v_call: TRBV7-2
cdr3_length: 13
cdr3_aa: CASSKQGGETQYF

v_call: TRBV20-1
cdr3_length: 11
cdr3_aa: CSATLLPEQFF

v_call: TRBV6-5
cdr3_length: 14
cdr3_aa: CTSSPGDTNYGYTF

v_call: TRBV7-8
cdr3_length: 17
cdr3_aa: CASSLGGWQGVSYEQYF

v_call: TRBV15
cdr3_length: 14
cdr3_aa: CATSREGAGQPQHF

v_call: TRBV3-1/TRBV3-2
cdr3_length: 17
cdr3_aa: CASSDFYPAANTGELFF

v_call: TRBV5-6
cdr3_length: 14
cdr3_aa: CASSRRGNRETQYF

v_call: TRBV6-2/TRBV6-3
cdr3_length: 15
cdr3_aa: CASRYSGRDYNEQFF

v_call: TRBV10-3
cdr3_length: 14
cdr3_aa: CAIRSGREDYEQYF

v_call: TRBV28
cdr3_length: 16
cdr3_aa: CASSSTPWGSGNTIYF

v_call: TRBV10-3
cdr3_length: 15
cdr3_aa: CAIRTTSGTGYEQYF

v_call: TRBV2
cdr3_length: 12
cdr3_aa: CASGTRNTEAFF

v_call: TRBV9
cdr3_length: 14
cdr3_aa: CASSPQGPTYEQYF

v_call: TRBV5-4
cdr3_length: 14
cdr3_aa: CASSRDRGNSPLHF

v_call: TRBV19
cdr3_length: 13
cdr3_aa: CASSMNKNTEAFF

v_call: TRBV3-1/TRBV3-2
cdr3_length: 15
cdr3_aa: CASSDLAGGPYTQYF

v_call: TRBV2
cdr3_length: 13
cdr3_aa: CASSGTTDQPQHF

v_call: TRBV5-1
cdr3_length: 13
cdr3_aa: CASSREPNQPQHF

v_call: TRBV7-2
cdr3_length: 13
cdr3_aa: CASSLAREAEAFF

v_call: TRBV5-6
cdr3_length: 15
cdr3_aa: CASSLGQGPYNEQFF

v_call: TRBV7-3
cdr3_length: 17
cdr3_aa: CASSLTTGGRDTGELFF

v_call: TRBV18
cdr3_length: 14
cdr3_aa: CASSPAMGGTEAFF

v_call: TRBV4-1
cdr3_length: 17
cdr3_aa: CASSQGGLKRSGNTIYF

v_call: TRBV5-1
cdr3_length: 16
cdr3_aa: CASSLRGTGGDRGYTF

v_call: TRBV2
cdr3_length: 13
cdr3_aa: CASSLGLESPLHF

v_call: TRBV18
cdr3_length: 16
cdr3_aa: CASSPTNTKGNYGYTF

v_call: TRBV30
cdr3_length: 11
cdr3_aa: CAWSISYEQYF

v_call: TRBV2
cdr3_length: 15
cdr3_aa: CASGRDRGDTGELFF

v_call: TRBV6-5
cdr3_length: 15
cdr3_aa: CASRWREGTNTEAFF

v_call: TRBV5-1
cdr3_length: 14
cdr3_aa: CASGQGTSGLEQYF

v_call: TRBV7-9
cdr3_length: 13
cdr3_aa: CASSFQGRTEAFF

v_call: TRBV9
cdr3_length: 15
cdr3_aa: CASSVGLDLPYEQYF

v_call: TRBV2
cdr3_length: 14
cdr3_aa: CASSEAGGTDTQYF

v_call: TRBV10-3
cdr3_length: 16
cdr3_aa: CAISEVKPLSGNTIYF